This T cell receptor (beta chain) is drawn from a study of blood T cell repertoires in COVID-19. The wider study: Samples of COVID-19 (acute and convalescent) were obtained from the United States, Italy and Spain. Nucleic acid was either cDNA or gDNA, and it came from T cells, B-cell-depleted T cells, or PBMCs.

Authors' analysis steps: Estimated nucleated cell counts came from reference gene primer amplification. Profiling relied on immunoSEQ multiplex PCR, and the TCRdb table lists in-frame clones only, not all of them. V and J calls and clone size come straight from that table; D and trimming were deduced from the DNA. The profile shows about 300,000 clones, about 82% of them singletons. The V gene's germline CDR1 is SGDLS and CDR2 YYNGEE. V was pared by 4 bases and J by 5 bases, with 16 bases between. CDR3 length equals 16 residues. Input material: peripheral blood. The clonotype was recovered from a woman between 50 and 59 years old with acute or convalescent COVID-19. The chain uses TRBV9 and TRBJ1-6; no firm D call. The CDR3, as DNA: TGTGCCAGCAGCCCCTCAGACCCAGCGGATAATTCACCCCTCCACTTT. Amino acid sequence: CASSPSDPADNSPLHF. The full variable domain, completed using reference TRBV9 and TRBJ1-6, is DSGVTQTPKHLITATGQRVTLRCSPRSGDLSVYWYQQSLDQGLQFLIQYYNGEERAKGNILERFSAQQFPDLHSELNLSSLELGDSALYFCASSPSDPADNSPLHFGNGTRLTVT.